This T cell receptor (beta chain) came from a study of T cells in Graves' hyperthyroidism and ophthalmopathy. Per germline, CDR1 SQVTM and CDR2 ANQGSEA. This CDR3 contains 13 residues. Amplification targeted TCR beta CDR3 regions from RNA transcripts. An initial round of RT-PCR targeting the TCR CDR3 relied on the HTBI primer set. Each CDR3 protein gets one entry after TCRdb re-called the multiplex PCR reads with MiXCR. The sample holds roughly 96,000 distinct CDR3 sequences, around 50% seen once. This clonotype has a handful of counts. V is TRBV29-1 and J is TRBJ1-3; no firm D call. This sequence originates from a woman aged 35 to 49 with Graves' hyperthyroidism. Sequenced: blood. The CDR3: CSLTASSGNTIYF. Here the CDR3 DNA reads TGCAGTTTAACAGCGTCCTCTGGAAACACCATATATTTT.